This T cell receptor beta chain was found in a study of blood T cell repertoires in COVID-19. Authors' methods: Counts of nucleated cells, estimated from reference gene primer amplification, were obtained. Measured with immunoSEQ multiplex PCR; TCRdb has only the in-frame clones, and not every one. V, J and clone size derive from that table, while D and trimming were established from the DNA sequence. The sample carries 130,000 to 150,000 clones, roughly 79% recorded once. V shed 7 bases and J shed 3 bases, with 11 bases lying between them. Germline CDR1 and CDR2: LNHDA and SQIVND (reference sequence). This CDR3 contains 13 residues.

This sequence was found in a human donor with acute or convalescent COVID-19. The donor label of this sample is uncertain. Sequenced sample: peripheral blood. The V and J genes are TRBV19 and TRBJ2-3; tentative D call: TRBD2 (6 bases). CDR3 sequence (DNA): TGTGCCAGTAACGTCGGGAGAACAGATACGCAGTATTTT. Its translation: CASNVGRTDTQYF.